These 23 T cell receptor beta chains were sequenced from one sample in a study of T-cell memory formation after mild COVID-19 (TCRdb year 2021). Libraries were made using 5' RACE. The reads were generated on an Illumina NovaSeq 6000. The public reads were run again by TCRdb, first through fastp at Q25 and then through MiXCR, and only productive beta chains were kept. Rows are combined by CDR3 protein, so each entry shows the most common genes and DNA. The sample table holds 350,000 or so distinct CDR3 sequences, of which 13% were seen once. About 22% of the sample goes to the ten largest clones. The specimen was PBMCs or a T cell subset sorted from them (not recorded which). The receptors were sampled from a man aged 18 to 30 who had mild COVID-19 (a few samples of this study predate the infection). The sample titles of this study are shuffled in the database, so cell type and time point are left out; the donor was told from shared clones.

This chain connects TRBV29-1 to TRBJ2-7; 8 bases are a match to TRBD1. J lost 5 bases, V lost 5 bases, and 11 bases had no gene match. Germline V CDR1 and CDR2: SQVTM, ANQGSEA. The CDR3 contains 14 residues. The CDR3 loop is CSVCPGGSRDEQYF. The CDR3, as DNA: TGCAGCGTTTGCCCAGGGGGCTCTAGGGACGAGCAGTACTTC.

The V and J genes are TRBV5-1 and TRBJ1-5, with no clear D. The CDR3 has 15 amino acids. The V and J ends lost 4 bases and 5 bases respectively, with 16 bases between them. Germline V gene lookup returns CDR1 SGHRS and CDR2 YFSETQ. The CDR3 bases are TGCGCCAGCAGCCCAGGACTCACTCCCCATCAGCCCCAGCATTTT. This sequence encodes CASSPGLTPHQPQHF.

The chain links TRBV10-3 to TRBJ2-7; D unresolved. Per germline, CDR1 ENHRY and CDR2 SYGVKD. The V end was cut by 0 bases, the J end by 4 bases, with 10 bases between. The CDR3 is made up of 14 amino acids. CDR3 amino acids: CAISESVARYEQYV. CDR3 nucleotides: TGTGCCATCAGTGAGTCGGTCGCCCGTTACGAGCAGTACGTC.

This clonotype showed up just a few times. V gene TRBV4-1 combines with J gene TRBJ2-7, with D possibly being TRBD1 or TRBD2 (5 bases each). Trimming took off 5 bases at V and 1 base at J, with 15 bases between the two ends. CDR1 is MGHRA and CDR2 is YSYEKL in the germline V gene. This CDR3 is 15 amino acids long. The chain's CDR3 is CASSEIRDGSYEQYV. The CDR3 region has the DNA TGCGCCAGCAGCGAAATCCGGGACGGTTCCTACGAGCAGTACGTC.

The V gene is TRBV10-3, the J gene TRBJ2-7; 8 nucleotides match TRBD2. The CDR3 is 13 residues long. Germline-derived CDR1 and CDR2 are ENHRY and SYGVKD. V lost 10 bases and J lost 5; bases outside the gene matches: 10. The CDR3 DNA follows: TGTGCCAGCAACCTGACTAGCGATGACGAGCAGTACTTC. Translated: CASNLTSDDEQYF.

The table lists this clonotype with a few counts. This chain links TRBV5-1 with TRBJ1-6; D gene uncertain. There are 17 residues in the CDR3. Between the trimmed V and J ends, which lost 0 bases and 0 bases, there was a span of 10 bases. Germline V gives CDR1 SGHRS, CDR2 YFSETQ. The CDR3 loop is CASSLASRSSYNSPLHF. CDR3 coding DNA: TGCGCCAGCAGCTTGGCCTCCAGGAGCTCCTATAATTCACCCCTCCACTTT.

The chain has TRBV10-1 and TRBJ2-1, with TRBD1 matching 11 bases. The CDR3 is made up of 16 amino acids. Germline V gene sequence: CDR1 WNHNN, CDR2 SYGVQD (reference sequence). Germline trimming cut 7 bases from V and 4 bases from J; bases unmatched to any gene: 9. CDR3: CASTPEGTGGYNEQFF. The CDR3 DNA sequence: TGCGCCAGCACCCCCGAGGGGACAGGGGGTTACAATGAGCAGTTCTTC.

The chain employs TRBV4-3 and TRBJ1-2; D remains ambiguous. V shed 0 bases and J shed 8 bases, with 13 bases lying between them. This CDR3 is built from 14 residues. Germline loops: CDR1 LGHNA, CDR2 YSLEER. CDR3 loop: CASSQDISEGGYTF. DNA for the CDR3: TGCGCCAGCAGCCAAGATATCTCTGAGGGAGGCTACACCTTC.

The V call is TRBV6-2 or TRBV6-3, the J call TRBJ2-7; D is perhaps TRBD1 (5 bases). The CDR3 consists of 15 residues. V lost 5 bases to trimming and J lost 4 bases, with 18 bases between them. CDR1 and CDR2 (germline): MNHEY, SVGEGT. CDR3 protein: CASSHRLFLVYEQYF. The CDR3 region has the DNA TGTGCCAGCAGTCACAGGTTATTCCTTGTTTACGAGCAGTACTTC.

The chain has TRBV24-1 and TRBJ1-1; D not certain. The CDR3 consists of 16 residues. Germline V gives CDR1 KGHDR, CDR2 SFDVKD. The V end lost 7 bases, the J end lost 5 bases, and 22 bases lay between the germline ends. The CDR3 region is CATRSLPPLRRTEAFF. In DNA form, the CDR3 reads TGTGCCACCAGGAGTCTCCCCCCCCTCAGGAGGACTGAAGCTTTCTTT.

A few counts support this clonotype. The CDR3 sequence is CASSFTTEGKLFF. CDR3 DNA: TGTGCCAGCAGCTTTACCACCGAGGGGAAACTGTTTTTT. The V and J genes are TRBV7-9 and TRBJ1-4; TRBD1 might be the D (5 bases). V lost 3 bases and J lost 11, with 13 bases in between. CDR1 and CDR2 from the germline V gene are SEHNR and FQNEAQ (reference sequence). The CDR3 is made up of 13 amino acids. Looking up the rest from reference TRBV7-9 and TRBJ1-4 gives the full variable domain: DTGVSQNPRHKITKRGQNVTFRCDPISEHNRLYWYRQTLGQGPEFLTYFQNEAQLEKSRLLSDRFSAERPKGSFSTLEIQRTEQGDSAMYLCASSFTTEGKLFFGSGTQLSVL.

The rearrangement joins TRBV10-3 to TRBJ1-1, with D perhaps TRBD1 (6 bases). Trimming took 9 bases from V and 6 from J, leaving 23 bases between them. Per germline, CDR1 ENHRY and CDR2 SYGVKD. The CDR3 has 15 residues. DNA of the CDR3: TGTGCCATGTCACCAATCAGGGGTGAAAACGCTGAAGCTTTCTTT. This gives the protein CAMSPIRGENAEAFF.

This chain joins TRBV29-1 and TRBJ2-1; D is undetermined. The germline gives CDR1 SQVTM, CDR2 ANQGSEA. The CDR3 spans 14 residues. V was cut by 0 bases and J by 4 bases, with 10 bases left in between. Here the CDR3 DNA reads TGCAGCGTTGAAGATCCTATACAGTACAATGAGCAGTTCTTC. Protein: CSVEDPIQYNEQFF.

This clonotype was observed a handful of times. This rearrangement joins TRBV12-3 or TRBV12-4 to TRBJ1-1; D is unresolved. V was pared by 6 bases and J by 1 base, with 12 bases between. The CDR3 is 14 amino acids. As DNA, the CDR3 is TGTGCCAGCAGCCGAGGGTGGGGGAACACTGAAGCTTTCTTT. Its translation: CASSRGWGNTEAFF.

The chain uses TRBV5-1 and TRBJ2-6; no clear D. V gave up 1 base and J gave up 4 bases, with 6 bases separating them. Per germline, CDR1 SGHRS and CDR2 YFSETQ. This CDR3 is 14 amino acids long. CDR3 amino acids: CASSLLPGANVLTF. The CDR3 nucleotides read TGCGCCAGCAGCTTGCTCCCCGGGGCCAACGTCCTGACTTTC. Full variable domain (rest looked up from reference TRBV5-1 and TRBJ2-6): KAGVTQTPRYLIKTRGQQVTLSCSPISGHRSVSWYQQTPGQGLQFLFEYFSETQRNKGNFPGRFSGRQFSNSRSEMNVSTLELGDSALYLCASSLLPGANVLTFGAGSRLTVL.

The table lists this clonotype with a few counts. The J gene is TRBJ2-3, the V gene TRBV5-6, with D uncertain. V was trimmed by 4 bases and J by 3 bases, leaving 6 bases between them. The germline V gene has CDR1 SGHDT and CDR2 YYEEEE. This CDR3 spans 12 amino acids. Written as DNA, the CDR3 is TGTGCCAGCAGCGCGTTGACAGATACGCAGTATTTT. Its translation is CASSALTDTQYF.

The chain joins TRBV30 to TRBJ2-5; D gene unclear. Trimming left V 1 base short and J 5 bases short, with 8 bases between. Germline V gene data show CDR1 as GTSNPN and CDR2 as SVGIG (reference sequence). This CDR3 is built from 12 residues. CDR3 in DNA: TGTGCCTGGAGTGCCATGGGGGAGACCCAGTACTTC. Residues: CAWSAMGETQYF.

Only a few counts were recorded for this clonotype. The chain recombines TRBV19 with TRBJ2-3; 7 nucleotides line up with TRBD1. The V segment lost 3 bases and the J segment 4 bases; nucleotides outside the gene matches: 1. CDR1 and CDR2 from the germline V gene are LNHDA and SQIVND (reference sequence). This CDR3 contains 13 residues. The CDR3 loop is CASSIGQADTQYF. Here the CDR3 DNA reads TGTGCCAGTAGTATTGGACAGGCAGATACGCAGTATTTT.

The chain combines TRBV5-1 with TRBJ2-3, with 9 bases aligning to TRBD2. Unmatched junction bases numbered 8, after V lost 4 bases and J lost 2 bases. This CDR3 region has 16 residues. The V gene's germline CDR1 is SGHRS and CDR2 YFSETQ. The CDR3 protein is CASSRLTSGDTDTQYF. The CDR3, as DNA: TGCGCCAGCAGCCGGTTGACTAGCGGAGACACAGATACGCAGTATTTT.

This clonotype was seen only a few times. V is TRBV30 and J is TRBJ2-7, with D perhaps matching TRBD2 (6 bases). The V end lost 5 bases, the J end lost 3 bases, and 11 bases lay between the germline ends. The CDR3 is 12 residues long. CDR1 is GTSNPN, CDR2 SVGIG, per germline (reference sequence). The CDR3 protein is CAWGPGGYEQYF. DNA of the CDR3: TGTGCCTGGGGCCCCGGGGGCTACGAGCAGTACTTC.

There are a few counts of this clonotype. The V gene is TRBV6-5, the J gene TRBJ2-7, with 9 bases identical to TRBD2. The V segment lost 4 bases and the J segment 0 bases; nucleotides outside the gene matches: 1. CDR3 size: 14 residues. Germline lookup yields CDR1 MNHEY and CDR2 SVGAGI. This CDR3 reads CASSLAGVSYEQYF. CDR3 DNA: TGTGCCAGCAGTTTAGCGGGGGTCTCCTACGAGCAGTACTTC.

This clonotype was detected only a few times. The chain links TRBV28 to TRBJ1-2, with no clear D. Trimming left V 4 bases short and J 4 bases short, with 7 bases between. The CDR3 runs 12 residues. Per germline, CDR1 MDHEN and CDR2 SYDVKM. CDR3 nucleotides: TGTGCCAGCAGTTGGACGGTCTATGGCTACACCTTC. It translates to CASSWTVYGYTF.

This CDR3 reads CSASLSQETEAFF. CDR3 nucleotide sequence: TGCAGTGCTAGTCTGTCCCAGGAAACTGAAGCTTTCTTT. V and J are TRBV20-1 and TRBJ1-1; unclear D gene. This CDR3 has 13 amino acids. Trimming pared 3 bases from V and 5 bases from J, leaving 13 bases between. Germline values: CDR1 DFQATT, CDR2 SNEGSKA (reference sequence).